The clone carrying this T cell receptor (beta chain) was detected many times. As yet, its antigen is unknown. Time point specified: persistent/refractory GD, antithyroid drugs over 5 years with positive TRAb. There was RNA extracted from PBMCs, and the TCR library was made from it. The germline V gene encodes CDR1 MDHEN and CDR2 SYDVKM. V was shortened by 1 base and J by 2 bases, with 9 bases between the two germline ends. This CDR3 is 15 amino acids long. CDR3 regions were amplified by Arm-PCR using iRepertoire HTBI primers to build TCR beta libraries. One entry per CDR3 protein results from TCRdb running MiXCR on the multiplex PCR reads. The sample lists fewer than 550,000 distinct CDR3 sequences; 20% to 25% were seen once. The record originates from a study of regulatory T cells in long-lasting Graves disease. Study findings and constraints: Results may be inaccurate due to the small sample size.

The material was peripheral blood mononuclear cells (PBMCs), obtained when the disease was refractory, from a patient treated with antithyroid drugs. This chain links TRBV28 with TRBJ1-5; no reliable D call. The receptor comes from a female donor with Graves disease. Written as DNA, the CDR3 is TGTGCCAGCAGTTTATTTCCTATCGGCAATCAGCCCCAGCATTTT. Encoded protein: CASSLFPIGNQPQHF. Full variable domain (missing parts from reference TRBV28 and TRBJ1-5): DVKVTQSSRYLVKRTGEKVFLECVQDMDHENMFWYRQDPGLGLRLIYFSYDVKMKEKGDIPEGYSVSREKKERFSLILESASTNQTSMYLCASSLFPIGNQPQHFGDGTRLSIL.